Listed below are T cell receptor beta chains from one sample, sequenced in a study of beta chain features in type 1 diabetes. Generated by immunoSEQ multiplex PCR, the TCRdb table keeps only in-frame clones and is missing some. Of about 140,000 clones listed, 9% to 10% are singletons. The sequencing sample was made of central memory CD4+ T cells from blood. The receptors derive from a woman between 40 and 55 years old in good health. Each CDR3 is given with its conserved first and last residue. Part of the rows lack a size; the others show once, few, many or a class for expanded clones.

V,length,size,CDR3
TRBV6-1,15,-,CASSEIPGGNQPQHF
TRBV5-6,15,-,CASSLAAGGSYGYTF
TRBV19,16,many,CASSTEGTENTGELFF
TRBV5-8,13,few,CASSLEGFYEQYF
TRBV11-2,16,few,CASSPRGGGNTGELFF
TRBV7-2,15,few,CASSLALAGVETQYF
TRBV27,14,few,CASSGIQGADGYTF
TRBV10-3,16,many,CAISDSGSRDSYEQYF
TRBV11-2,17,few,CASSISGGATNTGELFF
TRBV7-2,14,-,CASSFNTGDNEQFF
TRBV6-1,14,few,CASSKGQGRYGYTF
TRBV19,15,few,CASKMGRRLNNEQFF
TRBV9,15,few,CASTLGARTGDEQFF
TRBV6-6,15,-,CASVSQAGVSDTQYF
TRBV5-1,15,-,CASSLGTGVGETQYF
TRBV5-4,16,few,CASSPRAPSGGETQYF
TRBV28,11,-,CASSPEETQYF
TRBV13,16,-,CASSYRWTSDTGELFF
TRBV7-9,16,many,CASSYNGRDLRYEQYF
TRBV27,16,few,CASPNWRQGGPYEQYF
TRBV5-4,15,-,CASSLDPSRQETQYF
TRBV6-6,16,few,CASSYSRGLAADTQYF
TRBV18,14,-,CASSPETASYGYTF
TRBV15,15,few,CATSRAGRANTEAFF
TRBV5-1,13,few,CASSYSTNEKLFF
TRBV7-8,16,few,CASSLIAFTAGTEAFF
TRBV2,13,few,CASSIAVPGELFF
TRBV18,16,-,CASSPPWESGFYEQYF
TRBV14,15,few,CASSSKLSSGYGYTF
TRBV6-6,15,-,CASSLERNPNYGYTF
TRBV28,13,few,CASSSRGNQPQHF
TRBV2,13,-,CASSGQGQETQYF
TRBV27,15,few,CASSIDRGPYNEQFF
TRBV5-4,12,-,CASSQEGNEQYF
TRBV6-5,12,-,CASSRGGTEAFF
TRBV6-5,14,-,CASTQTGGVREQYF
TRBV29-1,14,-,CSVEGLDNSYEQYF
TRBV7-2,12,few,CASSLINNEQFF
TRBV5-1,16,few,CASSLDLTGAAKTQYF
TRBV25-1,11,-,CASSSPWPQHF
TRBV10-1,15,-,CASSEPAGDYSEQFF
TRBV14,16,few,CASSQDSRLMNTEAFF
TRBV2,15,few,CASSPFERGQETQYF
TRBV4-2,13,-,CASSQSTSGGQYF
TRBV4-3,15,few,CASSQDLAGELEQYF
TRBV7-9,14,few,CASSHQGAKNIQYF
TRBV5-1,16,-,CASSLEGGPTGGPQHF
TRBV14,16,-,CASSHLGQGVSYEQYF
TRBV5-1,14,few,CASSLSLVGDTQYF
TRBV4-3,14,-,CASSQDQGTYGYTF
TRBV29-1,12,few,CSVEDRREGYTF
TRBV27,13,few,CASSGPGRETQYF
TRBV9,14,few,CASSVSSTTYEQYF
TRBV11-2,15,few,CASSPTGTGEETQYF
TRBV11-2,15,-,CASSGQGTWGTEAFF